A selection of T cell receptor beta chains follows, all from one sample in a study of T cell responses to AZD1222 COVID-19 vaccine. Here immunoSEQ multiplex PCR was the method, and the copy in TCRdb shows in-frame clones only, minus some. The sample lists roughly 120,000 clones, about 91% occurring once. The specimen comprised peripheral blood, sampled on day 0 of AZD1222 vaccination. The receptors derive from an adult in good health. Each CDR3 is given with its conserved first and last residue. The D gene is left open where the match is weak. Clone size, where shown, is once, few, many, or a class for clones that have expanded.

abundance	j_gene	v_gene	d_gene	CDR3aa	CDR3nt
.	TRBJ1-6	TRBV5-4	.	CASSLPGASSYNSPLHF	TGTGCCAGCAGCCTACCGGGCGCGAGCTCCTATAATTCACCCCTCCACTTT
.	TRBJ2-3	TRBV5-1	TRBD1	CASRLPGTGLDTQYF	TGCGCCAGCAGACTACCCGGGACAGGGTTGGATACGCAGTATTTT
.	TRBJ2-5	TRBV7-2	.	CASSLMVQETQYF	TGTGCCAGCAGCTTAATGGTCCAAGAGACCCAGTACTTC
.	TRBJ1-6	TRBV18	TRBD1	CASSGQVNSPLHF	TGTGCCAGCTCAGGACAGGTCAATTCACCCCTCCACTTT
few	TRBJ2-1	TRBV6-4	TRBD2	CASSDGTSSYNEQFF	TGTGCCAGCAGTGACGGGACTAGCTCCTACAATGAGCAGTTCTTC
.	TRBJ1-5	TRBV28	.	CASNLNTYQPQHF	TGTGCCAGCAACTTAAACACGTATCAGCCCCAGCATTTT
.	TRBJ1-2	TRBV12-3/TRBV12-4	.	CASSFLADYGYTF	TGTGCCAGCAGTTTCTTGGCCGACTATGGCTACACCTTC
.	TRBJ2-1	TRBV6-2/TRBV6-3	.	CASSPIRNGGLNEQFF	TGTGCCAGCAGTCCCATTCGTAATGGGGGGCTTAATGAGCAGTTCTTC
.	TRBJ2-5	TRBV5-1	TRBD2	CASSFSSGGYQETQYF	TGCGCCAGCAGCTTCTCTAGCGGGGGGTACCAAGAGACCCAGTACTTC
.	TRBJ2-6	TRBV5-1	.	CASSHGTTASSGANVLTF	TGCGCCAGCAGCCATGGGACGACAGCCAGCTCTGGGGCCAACGTCCTGACTTTC
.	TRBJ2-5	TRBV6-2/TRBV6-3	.	CASSYGGAEETQYF	TGTGCCAGCAGTTACGGGGGGGCCGAGGAGACCCAGTACTTC
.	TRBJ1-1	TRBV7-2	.	CASSSWAANTEAFF	TGTGCCAGCAGCTCCTGGGCAGCGAACACTGAAGCTTTCTTT
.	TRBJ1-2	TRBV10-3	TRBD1	CAISLGQGGYGYTF	TGTGCCATCAGTCTAGGACAGGGAGGCTATGGCTACACCTTC